The clone carrying this T cell receptor (beta chain) was found once. CDR1 and CDR2 (germline): MGHRA, YSYEKL. Trimming pared 1 base from V and 8 bases from J, leaving 10 bases between. The CDR3 consists of 13 residues. Profiling relied on immunoSEQ multiplex PCR, and the TCRdb table lists in-frame clones only, not all of them. The data contain approximately 190,000 clones, 65% to 80% of them singletons. This entry belongs to a study of cytotoxic CD8 clonotypes in ibrutinib-treated CLL. The sample consisted of PBMCs, taken after 12 months of ibrutinib treatment. The origin of this receptor is a human donor with chronic lymphocytic leukemia. The rearrangement links TRBV4-1 to TRBJ2-3; D gene uncertain. The CDR3 loop is CASSQGARGTQYF. CDR3 in DNA: TGCGCCAGCAGCCAAGGGGCCCGCGGTACGCAGTATTTT.